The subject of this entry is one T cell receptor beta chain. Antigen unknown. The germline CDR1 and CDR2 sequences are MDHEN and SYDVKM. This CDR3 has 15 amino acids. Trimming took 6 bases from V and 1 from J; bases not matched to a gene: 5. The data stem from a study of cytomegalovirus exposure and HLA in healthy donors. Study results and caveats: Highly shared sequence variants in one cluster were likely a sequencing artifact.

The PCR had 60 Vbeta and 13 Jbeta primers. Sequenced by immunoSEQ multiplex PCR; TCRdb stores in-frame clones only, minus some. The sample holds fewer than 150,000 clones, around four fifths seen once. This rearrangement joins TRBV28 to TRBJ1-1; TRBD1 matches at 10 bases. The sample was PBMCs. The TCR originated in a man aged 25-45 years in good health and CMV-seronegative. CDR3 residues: CASRTGQGRNTEAFF. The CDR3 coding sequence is TGTGCCAGCAGAACGGGACAGGGGAGGAACACTGAAGCTTTCTTT.